A selection of T cell receptor beta chains follows, all from one sample in a study of blood T cell repertoires in COVID-19. Libraries were prepared by immunoSEQ multiplex PCR; TCRdb keeps only in-frame clonotypes and omits some of them. The profile shows some 400,000 clones, about 90% of them singletons. Sequenced material: peripheral blood. The receptors were gathered from a woman aged 55-70 years with COVID-19, enrolled during active disease. CDR3s include the opening cysteine and the closing phenylalanine or tryptophan. The order of the fields is CDR3 DNA, CDR3 protein, J gene, D gene, clone size, V gene. D genes are given only for firm matches. Clone sizes are given selectively: once, few, many, or a class where the clone is expanded.

TGCGCCAGCAGCTCCTCCATGACAGGGTACGGTACTGAAGCTTTCTTT,CASSSSMTGYGTEAFF,TRBJ1-1,TRBD1,NA,TRBV5-1
TGTGCCAGCAGCCACGCGGAGGGGGCAGGGGGCTACACCTTC,CASSHAEGAGGYTF,TRBJ1-2,TRBD1,NA,TRBV3-1/TRBV3-2
TGTGCCAGCACCAAAGGGAGGGCGGGGGCGACATTTTTT,CASTKGRAGATFF,TRBJ2-2,NA,NA,TRBV13
TGTGCCAGCAGCCTAAATACGGGACAGGTAAACAATGAGCAGTTCTTC,CASSLNTGQVNNEQFF,TRBJ2-1,TRBD1,NA,TRBV7-8
TGTGCCAGCAATCTTAGGAGGGAAAATGAGCAGTTCTTC,CASNLRRENEQFF,TRBJ2-1,NA,NA,TRBV14
TGTGCCAGCAGCTTAAACCCAGCGGGGGGCCCAGATACGCAGTATTTT,CASSLNPAGGPDTQYF,TRBJ2-3,TRBD2,NA,TRBV7-3
TGTGCCAGTAGTACCGGGACAGGGGGATACAATGAGCAGTTCTTC,CASSTGTGGYNEQFF,TRBJ2-1,TRBD1,NA,TRBV19
TGTGCCAGCAGCCAAATCCCCCAGGCTAACTATGGCTACACCTTC,CASSQIPQANYGYTF,TRBJ1-2,NA,few,TRBV3-1/TRBV3-2
TGTGCCAGCAACCCGGGGACATATAGCAATCAGCCCCAGCATTTT,CASNPGTYSNQPQHF,TRBJ1-5,NA,NA,TRBV2
TGTGCCAGCACCCCTGGACAGGGAGGCACTGAAGCTTTCTTT,CASTPGQGGTEAFF,TRBJ1-1,TRBD1,NA,TRBV6-5